This T cell receptor beta chain was documented in a study of blood T cell repertoires in COVID-19. The overall study: Both acute and convalescent COVID-19 samples were obtained from the United States, Italy and Spain. Sample material is recorded as cDNA or gDNA derived from T cells, B-cell-depleted T cells, or PBMCs.

The authors' processing: Estimation of nucleated cell counts relied on the amplification of reference gene primers. Assay used: immunoSEQ multiplex PCR; TCRdb lists only in-frame clones, some missing. The V and J calls and clone size come from that table; D and trimming were worked out from the DNA. The data show a few hundred thousand clones, around 82% seen once. The CDR3 runs to 16 residues. The ends were cut back, 1 base at V and 4 bases at J, with 12 bases in the middle. Germline V gives CDR1 SGHTS, CDR2 YDEGEE. This chain uses TRBV5-8 with TRBJ1-6; a possible D gene is TRBD1 (6 bases). The sequence was collected from a woman aged 80 or over with acute or convalescent COVID-19. Sequenced material: peripheral blood. The CDR3 reads CASSLQGQSYNSPLHF. CDR3 in DNA: TGTGCCAGCAGCTTGCAAGGACAGAGTTATAATTCACCCCTCCACTTT.